This T cell receptor (beta chain) was recovered during a study of CD8 T cells in ankylosing spondylitis. Whole-study findings and limits: Earlier studies detected some motif variants in reactive arthritis synovial fluid and blood. Researchers reportedly found disease-linked clones significantly enriched in matched ankylosing spondylitis synovial fluid. Clones linked with disease were CD8+ and fairly uncommon in the peripheral blood. Ankylosing spondylitis blood appeared to carry a characteristic TCR beta motif of roughly 8 highly homologous variants.

Germline V gives CDR1 SNHLY, CDR2 FYNNEI. This CDR3 comprises 15 residues. V was pared by 7 bases and J by 5 bases, with 14 bases of the junction left unmatched. Generation of TCR beta libraries employed quantitative 5'-RACE incorporating molecular barcodes. TCRdb reprocessed the 5' RACE reads via MiXCR and lists one record per CDR3 protein. The repertoire holds some 220,000 distinct CDR3 sequences, with 6% to 8.5% as singletons. For this clonotype: No antigen is known for it.

The V and J genes are TRBV2 and TRBJ2-7; 7 bases map to TRBD1. The receptor was isolated from a male donor with ankylosing spondylitis. Sequences were obtained from blood, either unsorted or a sorted T cell fraction (not recorded which). CDR3 region: CASTERQGADNEQYF. In DNA, the CDR3 is TGTGCCAGCACCGAGCGACAGGGAGCCGATAACGAGCAGTACTTC.